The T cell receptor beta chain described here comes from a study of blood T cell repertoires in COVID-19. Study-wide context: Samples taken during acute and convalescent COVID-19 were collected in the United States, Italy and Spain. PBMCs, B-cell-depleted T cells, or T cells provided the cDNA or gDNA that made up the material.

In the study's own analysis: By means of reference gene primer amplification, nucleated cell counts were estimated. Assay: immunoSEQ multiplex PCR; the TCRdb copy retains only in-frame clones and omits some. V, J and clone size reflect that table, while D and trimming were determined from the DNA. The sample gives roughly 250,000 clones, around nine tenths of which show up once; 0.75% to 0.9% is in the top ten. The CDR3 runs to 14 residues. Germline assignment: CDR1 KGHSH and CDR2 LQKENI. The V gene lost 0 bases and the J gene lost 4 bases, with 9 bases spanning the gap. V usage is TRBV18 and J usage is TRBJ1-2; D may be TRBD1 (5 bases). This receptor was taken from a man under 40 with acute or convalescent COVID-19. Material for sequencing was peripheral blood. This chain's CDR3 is CASSPPGDAYGYTF. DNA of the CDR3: TGTGCCAGCTCACCACCAGGGGATGCCTATGGCTACACCTTC.